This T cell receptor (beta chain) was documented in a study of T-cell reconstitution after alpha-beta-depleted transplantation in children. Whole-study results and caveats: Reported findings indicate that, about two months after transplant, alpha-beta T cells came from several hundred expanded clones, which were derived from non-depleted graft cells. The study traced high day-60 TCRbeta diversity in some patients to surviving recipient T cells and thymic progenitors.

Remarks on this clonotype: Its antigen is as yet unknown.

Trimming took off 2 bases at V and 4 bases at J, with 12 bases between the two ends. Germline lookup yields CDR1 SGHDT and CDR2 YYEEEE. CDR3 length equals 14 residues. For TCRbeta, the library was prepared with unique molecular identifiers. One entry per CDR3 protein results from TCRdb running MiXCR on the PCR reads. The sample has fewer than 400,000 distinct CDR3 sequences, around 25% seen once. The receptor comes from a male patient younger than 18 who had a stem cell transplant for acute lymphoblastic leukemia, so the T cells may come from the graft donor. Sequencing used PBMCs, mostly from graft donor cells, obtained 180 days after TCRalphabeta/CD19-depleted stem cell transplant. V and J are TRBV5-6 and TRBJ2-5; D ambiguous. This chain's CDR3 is CASSLNPRPETQYF. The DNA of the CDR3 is TGTGCCAGCAGCTTAAACCCTAGACCAGAGACCCAGTACTTC.